This TCR beta chain derives from a study of T-cell reconstitution after alpha-beta-depleted transplantation in children. The germline V gene has CDR1 MNHEY and CDR2 SMNVEV (reference sequence). Trimming removed 2 bases from V and 4 bases from J, with 14 bases in between. The CDR3 extends over 15 amino acids. Preparation of the TCRbeta library used unique molecular identifiers. TCRdb processed the PCR reads anew with MiXCR; each CDR3 protein has one entry. The repertoire holds about 610,000 distinct CDR3 sequences, about 10% seen once, with less than 5% in the top ten. The TCR comes from a human donor who donated a stem cell graft to a child with acute myeloid leukemia. The chain joins TRBV27 to TRBJ1-1; unclear D gene. The sequences come from PBMCs from the stem cell graft donor, collected from the stem cell graft. The CDR3 spells CASSLGVGGRTEAFF. As DNA, the CDR3 is TGTGCCAGCAGTTTAGGGGTCGGAGGGCGCACTGAAGCTTTCTTT.